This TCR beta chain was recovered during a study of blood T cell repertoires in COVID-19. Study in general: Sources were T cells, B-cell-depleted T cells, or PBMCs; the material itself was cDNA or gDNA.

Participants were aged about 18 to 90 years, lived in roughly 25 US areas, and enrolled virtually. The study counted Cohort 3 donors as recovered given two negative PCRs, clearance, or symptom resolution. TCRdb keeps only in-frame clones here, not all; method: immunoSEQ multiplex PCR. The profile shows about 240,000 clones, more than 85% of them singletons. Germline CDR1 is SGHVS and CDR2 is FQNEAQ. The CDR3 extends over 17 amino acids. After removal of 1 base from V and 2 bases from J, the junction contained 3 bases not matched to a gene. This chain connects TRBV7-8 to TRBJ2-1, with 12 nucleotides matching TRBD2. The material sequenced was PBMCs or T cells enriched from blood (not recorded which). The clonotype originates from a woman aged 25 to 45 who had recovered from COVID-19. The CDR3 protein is CASSLGLAGDTYNEQFF. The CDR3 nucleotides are TGTGCCAGCAGCTTAGGACTAGCGGGAGATACCTACAATGAGCAGTTCTTC.